The 2 T cell receptor beta chains below come from one sample, sequenced in a study of T-cell reconstitution after alpha-beta-depleted transplantation in children. TCRbeta library construction was performed incorporating unique molecular identifiers. TCRdb independently ran MiXCR on the PCR reads; one entry per CDR3 protein. This table has 200,000 to 300,000 distinct CDR3 sequences, approximately 8% appearing once. The source was PBMCs, mostly from graft donor cells, collected 180 days after TCRalphabeta/CD19-depleted stem cell transplant. The receptor source for this set is a male patient aged 10 to 17 who had a stem cell transplant for acute lymphoblastic leukemia, so the T cells may come from the graft donor.

This clonotype was found many times. The chain carries TRBV9 and TRBJ1-6, with D possibly TRBD1 on 5 matching bases. The germline V gene has CDR1 SGDLS and CDR2 YYNGEE. The CDR3 runs 14 residues. Trimming left V 0 bases short and J 7 bases short, with 8 bases between. This CDR3 reads CASSVGWGNSPLHF. The CDR3 DNA reads as TGTGCCAGCAGCGTAGGGTGGGGGAATTCACCCCTCCACTTT.

There are many counts of this clonotype. The chain employs TRBV28 and TRBJ1-1; D gene unclear. The germline V and J ends were trimmed by 2 bases and 6 bases, with 13 bases remaining between them. The CDR3 has 14 residues. Germline V gene data show CDR1 as MDHEN and CDR2 as SYDVKM. CDR3 residues: CASSLRSLVPEAFF. The CDR3 DNA sequence: TGTGCCAGCAGTTTACGCTCCCTAGTCCCTGAAGCTTTCTTT. The variable domain in full, completed from reference TRBV28 and TRBJ1-1, reads DVKVTQSSRYLVKRTGEKVFLECVQDMDHENMFWYRQDPGLGLRLIYFSYDVKMKEKGDIPEGYSVSREKKERFSLILESASTNQTSMYLCASSLRSLVPEAFFGQGTRLTVV.